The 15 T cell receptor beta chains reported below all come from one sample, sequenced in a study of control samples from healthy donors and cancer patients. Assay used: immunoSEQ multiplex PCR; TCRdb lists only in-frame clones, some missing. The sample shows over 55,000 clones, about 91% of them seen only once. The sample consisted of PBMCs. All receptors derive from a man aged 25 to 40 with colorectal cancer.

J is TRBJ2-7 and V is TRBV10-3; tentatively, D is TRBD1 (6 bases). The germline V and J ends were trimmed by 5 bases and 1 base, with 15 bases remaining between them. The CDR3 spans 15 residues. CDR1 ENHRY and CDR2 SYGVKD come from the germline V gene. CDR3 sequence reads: CAISSGTGQSYEQYF. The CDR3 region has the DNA TGTGCCATCAGTTCCGGCACTGGACAGTCCTACGAGCAGTACTTC.

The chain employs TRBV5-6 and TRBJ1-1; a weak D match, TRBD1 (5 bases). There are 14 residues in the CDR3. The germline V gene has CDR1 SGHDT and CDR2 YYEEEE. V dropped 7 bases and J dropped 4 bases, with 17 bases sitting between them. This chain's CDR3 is CASLLGALSTEAFF. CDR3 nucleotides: TGTGCCAGCCTTCTCGGGGCGTTGAGCACTGAAGCTTTCTTT.

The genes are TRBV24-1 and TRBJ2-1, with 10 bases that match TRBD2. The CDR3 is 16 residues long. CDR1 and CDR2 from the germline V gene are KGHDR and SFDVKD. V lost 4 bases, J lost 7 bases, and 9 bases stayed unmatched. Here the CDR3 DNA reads TGTGCCACCAGTGACTCAAGCGGGGGGGCGATTAATGAGCAGTTCTTC. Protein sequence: CATSDSSGGAINEQFF.

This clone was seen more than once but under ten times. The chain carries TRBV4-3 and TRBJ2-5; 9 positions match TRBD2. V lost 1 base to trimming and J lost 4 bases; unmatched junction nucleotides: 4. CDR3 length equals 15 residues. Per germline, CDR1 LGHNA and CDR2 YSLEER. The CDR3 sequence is CASSQGGGAGETQYF. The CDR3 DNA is TGCGCCAGCAGCCAAGGCGGGGGGGCCGGAGAGACCCAGTACTTC.

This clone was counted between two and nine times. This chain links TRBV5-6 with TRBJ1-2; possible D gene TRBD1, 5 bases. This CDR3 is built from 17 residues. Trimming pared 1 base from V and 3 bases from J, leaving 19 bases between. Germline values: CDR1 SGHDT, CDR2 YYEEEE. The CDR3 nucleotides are TGTGCCAGCAGCTTGTTAGATCCGGGACCCACCGACTATGGCTACACCTTC. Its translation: CASSLLDPGPTDYGYTF.

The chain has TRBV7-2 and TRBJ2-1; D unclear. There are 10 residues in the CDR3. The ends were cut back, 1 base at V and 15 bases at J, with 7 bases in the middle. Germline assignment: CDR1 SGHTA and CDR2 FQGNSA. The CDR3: CASSLGGPFF. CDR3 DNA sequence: TGTGCCAGCAGCTTAGGTGGACCGTTCTTC.

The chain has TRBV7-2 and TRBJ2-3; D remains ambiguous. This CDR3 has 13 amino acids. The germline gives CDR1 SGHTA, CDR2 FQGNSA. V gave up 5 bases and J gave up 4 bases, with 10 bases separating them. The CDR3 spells CASSPIDPDTQYF. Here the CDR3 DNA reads TGTGCCAGCAGCCCTATAGATCCAGATACGCAGTATTTT.

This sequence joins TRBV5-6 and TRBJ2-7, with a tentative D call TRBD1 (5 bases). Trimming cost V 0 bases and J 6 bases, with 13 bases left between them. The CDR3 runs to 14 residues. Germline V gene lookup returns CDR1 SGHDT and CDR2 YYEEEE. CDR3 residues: CASSLGQGPLEQYV. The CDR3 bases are TGTGCCAGCAGCTTGGGTCAGGGCCCTCTCGAGCAGTACGTC.

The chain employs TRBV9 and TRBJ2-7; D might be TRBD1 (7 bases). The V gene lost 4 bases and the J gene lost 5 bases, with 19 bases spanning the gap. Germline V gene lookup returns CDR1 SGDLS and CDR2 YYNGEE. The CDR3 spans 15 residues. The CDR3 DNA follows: TGTGCCAGCAGCTCAGGGGGGAGGCTTGGGAACGAGCAGTACTTC. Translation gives CASSSGGRLGNEQYF.

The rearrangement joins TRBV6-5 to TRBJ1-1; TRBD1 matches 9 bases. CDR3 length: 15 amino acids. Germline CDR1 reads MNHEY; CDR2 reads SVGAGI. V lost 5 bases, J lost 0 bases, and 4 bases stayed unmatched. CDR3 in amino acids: CASSPRTGVNTEAFF. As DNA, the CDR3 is TGTGCCAGCAGTCCGCGGACAGGGGTGAACACTGAAGCTTTCTTT.

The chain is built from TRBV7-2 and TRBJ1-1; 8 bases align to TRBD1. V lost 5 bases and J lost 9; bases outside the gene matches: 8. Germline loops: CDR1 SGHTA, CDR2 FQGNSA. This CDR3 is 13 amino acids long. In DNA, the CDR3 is TGTGCCAGCAGCAAATCTCAGGGGGCGCAAGCTTTCTTT. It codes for CASSKSQGAQAFF.

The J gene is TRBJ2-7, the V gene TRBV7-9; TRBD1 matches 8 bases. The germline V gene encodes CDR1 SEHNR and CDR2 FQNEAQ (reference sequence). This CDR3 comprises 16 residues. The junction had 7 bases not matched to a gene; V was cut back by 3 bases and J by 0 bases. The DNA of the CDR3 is TGTGCCAGCAGCTTGTGGGGACAGGCAAGCTCCTACGAGCAGTACTTC. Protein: CASSLWGQASSYEQYF.

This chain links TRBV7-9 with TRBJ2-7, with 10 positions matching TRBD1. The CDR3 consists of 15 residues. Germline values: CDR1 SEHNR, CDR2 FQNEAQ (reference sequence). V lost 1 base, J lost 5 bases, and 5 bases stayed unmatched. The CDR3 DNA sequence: TGTGCCAGCAGCTTAGGGGACAGGGGATACGACGAGCAGTACTTC. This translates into CASSLGDRGYDEQYF.

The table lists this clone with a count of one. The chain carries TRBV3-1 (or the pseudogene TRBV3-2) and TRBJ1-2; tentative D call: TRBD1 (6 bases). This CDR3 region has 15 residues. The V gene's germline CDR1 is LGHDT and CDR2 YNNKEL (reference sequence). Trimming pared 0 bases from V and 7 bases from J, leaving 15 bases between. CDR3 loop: CASSQDAGGAGGYTF. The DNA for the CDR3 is TGTGCCAGCAGCCAAGACGCCGGGGGGGCGGGTGGCTACACCTTC.

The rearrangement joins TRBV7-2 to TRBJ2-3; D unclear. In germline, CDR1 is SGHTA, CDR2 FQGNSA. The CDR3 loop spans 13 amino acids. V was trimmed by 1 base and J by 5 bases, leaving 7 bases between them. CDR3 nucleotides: TGTGCCAGCAGCTTAGAGTGGGAAGATACGCAGTATTTT. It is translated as CASSLEWEDTQYF.